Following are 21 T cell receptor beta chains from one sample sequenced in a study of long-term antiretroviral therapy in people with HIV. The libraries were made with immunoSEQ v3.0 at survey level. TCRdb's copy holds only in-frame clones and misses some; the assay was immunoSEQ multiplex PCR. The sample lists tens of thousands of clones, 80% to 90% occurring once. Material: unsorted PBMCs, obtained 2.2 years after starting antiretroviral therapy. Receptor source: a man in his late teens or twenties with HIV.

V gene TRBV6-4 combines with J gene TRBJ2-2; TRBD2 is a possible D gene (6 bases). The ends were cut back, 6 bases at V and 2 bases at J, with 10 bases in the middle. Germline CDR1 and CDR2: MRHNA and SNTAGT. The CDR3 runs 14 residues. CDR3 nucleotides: TGTGCCAGCAGACCGGGAGCCAACACCGGGGAGCTGTTTTTT. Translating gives CASRPGANTGELFF.

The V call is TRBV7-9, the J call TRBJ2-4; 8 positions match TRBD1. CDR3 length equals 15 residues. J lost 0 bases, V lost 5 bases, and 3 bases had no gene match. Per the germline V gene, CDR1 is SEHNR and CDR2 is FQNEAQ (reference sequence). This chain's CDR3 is CASSPGQVAKNIQYF. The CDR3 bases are TGTGCCAGCAGCCCGGGACAGGTAGCCAAAAACATTCAGTACTTC.

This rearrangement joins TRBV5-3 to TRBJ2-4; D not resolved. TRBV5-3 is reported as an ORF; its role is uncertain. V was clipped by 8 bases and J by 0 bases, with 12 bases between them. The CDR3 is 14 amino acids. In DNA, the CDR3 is TGTGCCAGCCGCAGGATACTAGCCAAAAACATTCAGTACTTC. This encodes CASRRILAKNIQYF.

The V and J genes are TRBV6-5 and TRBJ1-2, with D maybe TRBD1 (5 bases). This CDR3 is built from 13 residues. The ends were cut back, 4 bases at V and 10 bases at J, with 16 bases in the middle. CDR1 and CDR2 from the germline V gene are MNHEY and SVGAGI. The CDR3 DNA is TGTGCCAGCAGTTTAACTGGGGACTTGGACTACACCTTC. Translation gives CASSLTGDLDYTF.

The chain's CDR3 is CASSPSRGTTDTQYF. CDR3 coding DNA: TGTGCCAGCTCACCATCGCGGGGGACGACAGATACGCAGTATTTT. This chain links TRBV18 with TRBJ2-3; 7 positions agree with TRBD2. Germline lookup yields CDR1 KGHSH and CDR2 LQKENI. The CDR3 sequence is 15 residues long. V lost 2 bases, J lost 3 bases, and 5 bases stayed unmatched.

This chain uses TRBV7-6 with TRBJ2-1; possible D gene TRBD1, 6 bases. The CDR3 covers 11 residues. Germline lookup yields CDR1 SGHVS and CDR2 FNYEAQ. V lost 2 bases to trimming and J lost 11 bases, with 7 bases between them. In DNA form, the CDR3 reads TGTGCCAGCAGCTTAACAGGGAAGCAGTTCTTC. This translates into CASSLTGKQFF.

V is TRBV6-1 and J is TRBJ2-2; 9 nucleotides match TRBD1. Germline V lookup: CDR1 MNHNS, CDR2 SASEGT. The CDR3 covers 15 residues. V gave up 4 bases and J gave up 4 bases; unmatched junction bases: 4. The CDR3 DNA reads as TGTGCCAGCAGTGCCCGACAGGGGGGCACCGGGGAGCTGTTTTTT. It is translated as CASSARQGGTGELFF.

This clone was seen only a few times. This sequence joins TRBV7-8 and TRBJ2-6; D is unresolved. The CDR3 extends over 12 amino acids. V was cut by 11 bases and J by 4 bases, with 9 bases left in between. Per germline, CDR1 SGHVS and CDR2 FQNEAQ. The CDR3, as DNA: TGTGCCTCGACCCGGGGGGCCAACGTCCTGACTTTC. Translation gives CASTRGANVLTF.

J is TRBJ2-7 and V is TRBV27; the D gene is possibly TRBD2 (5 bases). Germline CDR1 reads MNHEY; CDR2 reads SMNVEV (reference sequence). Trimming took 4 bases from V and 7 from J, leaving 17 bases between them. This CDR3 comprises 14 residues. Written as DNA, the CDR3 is TGTGCCAGCAGTTCGGGCGCCGCCGGGGTGGAGCAGTACTTC. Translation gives CASSSGAAGVEQYF.

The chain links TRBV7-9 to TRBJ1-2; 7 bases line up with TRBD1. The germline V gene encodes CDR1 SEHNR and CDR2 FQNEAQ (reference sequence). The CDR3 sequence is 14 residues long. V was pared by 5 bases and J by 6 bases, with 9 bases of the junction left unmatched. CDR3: CASSPRDRRDGYTF. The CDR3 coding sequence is TGTGCCAGCAGCCCCCGGGACAGACGGGATGGCTACACCTTC.

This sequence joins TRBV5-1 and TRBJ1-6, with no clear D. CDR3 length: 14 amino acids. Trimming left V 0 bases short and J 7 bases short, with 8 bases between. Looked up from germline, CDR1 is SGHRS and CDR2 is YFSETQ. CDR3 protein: CASSLEFENSPLHF. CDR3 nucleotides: TGCGCCAGCAGCTTGGAGTTTGAAAATTCACCCCTCCACTTT.

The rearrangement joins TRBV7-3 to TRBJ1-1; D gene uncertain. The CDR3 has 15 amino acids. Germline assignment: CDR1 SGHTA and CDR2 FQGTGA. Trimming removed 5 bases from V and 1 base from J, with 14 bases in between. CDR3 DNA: TGTGCCAGCAGCCTCAAGGGAGGGTCGAACACTGAAGCTTTCTTT. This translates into CASSLKGGSNTEAFF.

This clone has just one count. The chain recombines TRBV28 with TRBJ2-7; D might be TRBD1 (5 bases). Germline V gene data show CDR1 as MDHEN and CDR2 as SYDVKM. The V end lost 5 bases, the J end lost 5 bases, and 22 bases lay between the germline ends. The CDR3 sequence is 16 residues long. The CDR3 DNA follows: TGTGCCAGCAGTCTCCAAACCGGACAAGATACCCACGAGCAGTACTTC. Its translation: CASSLQTGQDTHEQYF.

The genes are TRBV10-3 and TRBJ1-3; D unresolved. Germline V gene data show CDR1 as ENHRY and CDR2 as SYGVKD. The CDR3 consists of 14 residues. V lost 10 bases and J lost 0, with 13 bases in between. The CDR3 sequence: CATVLTVSGNTIYF. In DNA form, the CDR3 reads TGTGCCACGGTCTTAACAGTCTCTGGAAACACCATATATTTT.

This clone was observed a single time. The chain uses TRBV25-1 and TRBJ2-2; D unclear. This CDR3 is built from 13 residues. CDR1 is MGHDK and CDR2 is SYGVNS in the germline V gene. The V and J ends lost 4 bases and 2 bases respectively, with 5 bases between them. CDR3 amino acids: CASSVSNTGELFF. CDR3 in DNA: TGTGCCAGCAGTGTGTCTAACACCGGGGAGCTGTTTTTT.

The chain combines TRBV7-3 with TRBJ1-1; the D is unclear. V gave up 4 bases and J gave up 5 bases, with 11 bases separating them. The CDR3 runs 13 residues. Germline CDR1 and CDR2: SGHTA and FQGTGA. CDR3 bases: TGTGCCAGCAGCTACATGGCTAGGACTGAAGCTTTCTTT. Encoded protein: CASSYMARTEAFF. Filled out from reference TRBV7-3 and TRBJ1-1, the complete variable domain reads GAGVSQTPSNKVTEKGKYVELRCDPISGHTALYWYRQSLGQGPEFLIYFQGTGAADDSGLPNDRFFAVRPEGSVSTLKIQRTERGDSAVYLCASSYMARTEAFFGQGTRLTVV.

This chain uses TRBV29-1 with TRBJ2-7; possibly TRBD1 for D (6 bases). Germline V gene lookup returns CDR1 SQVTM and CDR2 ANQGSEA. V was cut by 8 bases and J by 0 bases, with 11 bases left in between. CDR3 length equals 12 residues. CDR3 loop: CSYREDSYEQYF. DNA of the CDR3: TGCAGCTACAGGGAAGACTCCTACGAGCAGTACTTC.

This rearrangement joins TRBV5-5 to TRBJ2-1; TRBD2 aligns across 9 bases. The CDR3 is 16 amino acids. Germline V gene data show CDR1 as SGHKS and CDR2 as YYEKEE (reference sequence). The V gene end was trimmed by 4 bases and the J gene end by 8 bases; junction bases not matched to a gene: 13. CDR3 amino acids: CASSVRGRVDEDEQFF. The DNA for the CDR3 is TGTGCCAGCAGCGTACGCGGGAGGGTCGACGAGGATGAGCAGTTCTTC.

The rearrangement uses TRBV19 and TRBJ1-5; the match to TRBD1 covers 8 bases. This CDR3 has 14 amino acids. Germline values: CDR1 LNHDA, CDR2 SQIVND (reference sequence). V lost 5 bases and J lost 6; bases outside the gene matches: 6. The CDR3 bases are TGTGCCAGTAGTCGCACAGGGGGAGGTCAGCCCCAGCATTTT. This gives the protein CASSRTGGGQPQHF.

In nucleotides, the CDR3 is TGTGCCAGCAGCCAAGCATTTGGGAGGGGGACGATGGGAAACACCGGGGAGCTGTTTTTT. Translated, it gives CASSQAFGRGTMGNTGELFF. The J gene is TRBJ2-2, the V gene TRBV4-2, with D possibly TRBD2 on 7 matching bases. Germline values: CDR1 LGHNA, CDR2 YNFKEQ. Trimming pared 1 base from V and 2 bases from J, leaving 23 bases between. The CDR3 has 20 residues.

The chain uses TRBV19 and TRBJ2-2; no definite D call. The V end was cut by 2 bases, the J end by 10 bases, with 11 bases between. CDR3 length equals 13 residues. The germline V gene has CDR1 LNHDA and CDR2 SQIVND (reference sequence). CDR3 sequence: CASSIRPRQELFF. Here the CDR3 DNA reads TGTGCCAGTAGTATACGCCCGAGACAGGAGCTGTTTTTT.